These 27 T cell receptor beta chains came from one sample sequenced in a study of blood T cells in healthy people across ages. The second PCR ran about 6 to 12 cycles with a sample-barcoded 5' primer and J-beta primers. Each CDR3 protein gets one entry after TCRdb re-called the 5' RACE reads with MiXCR. The sample has approximately 1,000,000 distinct CDR3 sequences, more than 35% seen once. The sequencing input was blood. These receptors were collected from a woman in her sixties or seventies in good health.

V usage is TRBV6-6 and J usage is TRBJ2-5, with 7 bases lining up with TRBD1. The J call may not be correct, given that the DNA end is closer to TRBJ2-7. CDR3 size: 13 residues. Germline loops: CDR1 MNHNY, CDR2 SVGAGI (reference sequence). The CDR3 loop is CASSKIDRDEQYF. For the CDR3, the DNA is TGTGCCAGCAGCAAGATAGACAGGGACGAGCAGTACTTC.

This rearrangement joins TRBV29-1 to TRBJ2-1, with 7 bases aligning to TRBD2. J lost 0 bases, V lost 6 bases, and 11 bases had no gene match. Looked up from germline, CDR1 is SQVTM and CDR2 is ANQGSEA. CDR3 length: 16 residues. In DNA form, the CDR3 reads TGCAGCGTAAGGGGAGGGCCCCGGAGCTCCTACAATGAGCAGTTCTTC. It codes for CSVRGGPRSSYNEQFF.

The V call is TRBV12-3 or TRBV12-4, the J call TRBJ1-5; D uncertain. This CDR3 has 15 amino acids. V was clipped by 6 bases and J by 4 bases, with 16 bases between them. CDR3 nucleotides: TGTGCCAGCAGGGTGGGGAATAGTGGGAATCAGCCCCAGCATTTT. It specifies CASRVGNSGNQPQHF.

The J gene is TRBJ2-4, the V gene TRBV14; D gene uncertain. Trimming shortened V by 5 bases and J by 0 bases, and 11 bases separated the two germline ends. Germline loops: CDR1 SGHDN, CDR2 FVKESK. This CDR3 is 15 amino acids long. The CDR3 protein is CASSRTSVAKNIQYF. The CDR3 bases are TGTGCCAGCAGCAGAACGTCCGTAGCCAAAAACATTCAGTACTTC.

A note on this clonotype: One end of the junction fails to match germline, which may point to a read error. The rearrangement uses TRBV27 and TRBJ2-3, with D uncertain. The CDR3 is made up of 16 amino acids. Germline CDR1 MNHEY, CDR2 SMNVEV (reference sequence). CDR3 residues: CTSSLSPIPSTDTQYF. CDR3 nucleotides: TGTACCAGCAGTTTATCTCCCATTCCTAGCACAGATACGCAGTATTTT.

The chain is built from TRBV6-2 or TRBV6-3 and TRBJ2-7; no clear D. V lost 8 bases and J lost 3, with 11 bases in between. There are 12 residues in the CDR3. Germline values: CDR1 MNHEY, CDR2 SVGEGT. The CDR3 DNA follows: TGTGCCAGCGGGAAAAGGGACTACGAGCAGTACTTC. Translated: CASGKRDYEQYF.

This clonotype has a handful of counts. This may come from a read error, since a much larger clone is one base off. This chain joins TRBV29-1 and TRBJ2-3, with no clear D. The length of the CDR3 is 13 residues. In germline, CDR1 is SQVTM, CDR2 ANQGSEA. V dropped 7 bases and J dropped 2 bases, with 13 bases sitting between them. DNA of the CDR3: TGCAGCGCCGACGGAGCTAACACAGATACGCAGTATTTT. Translating it yields CSADGANTDTQYF.

This clonotype was picked up one time. Mismatch with germline at one junction end may stem from a read error. This chain joins TRBV12-3 or TRBV12-4 and TRBJ2-1; 7 bases match TRBD1. The CDR3 contains 13 residues. CDR3 DNA: TGTGCCGGCAGTTCCGACAGGGAATATGAGCAGTTCTTC. Amino acid sequence: CAGSSDREYEQFF.

This sequence joins TRBV2 and TRBJ2-1, with TRBD2 identical over 12 bases. V dropped 6 bases and J dropped 1; count of bases not matched to a gene: 7. Germline CDR1 and CDR2: SNHLY and FYNNEI. The CDR3 runs to 17 residues. Here the CDR3 DNA reads TGTGCCAGCAGGCAGACTAGCGGGAGCTGGTCCTACAATGAGCAGTTCTTC. This translates into CASRQTSGSWSYNEQFF.

The J gene is TRBJ2-1, the V gene TRBV2, with 7 bases fitting TRBD2. Germline CDR1 is SNHLY and CDR2 is FYNNEI. CDR3 size: 15 residues. V was clipped by 7 bases and J by 7 bases; unmatched bases: 13. The CDR3 region is CASILAADIVNEQFF. In DNA form, the CDR3 reads TGTGCCAGCATTCTAGCGGCTGATATTGTAAATGAGCAGTTCTTC.

The chain employs TRBV4-2 and TRBJ2-3, with D possibly TRBD2 on 6 matching bases. CDR1 and CDR2 (germline): LGHNA, YNFKEQ. Trimming pared 0 bases from V and 3 bases from J, leaving 19 bases between. The CDR3 has 18 amino acids. The CDR3 loop reads CASSQEGTPSRRTDTQYF. The CDR3 coding sequence is TGTGCCAGCAGCCAAGAGGGGACTCCATCCCGGCGGACAGATACGCAGTATTTT.

Turning to this clonotype: Sequence at one end of the junction differs from germline and may be a read error. The chain carries TRBV4-1 and TRBJ2-1, with TRBD2 matching 9 bases. The V gene's germline CDR1 is MGHRA and CDR2 YSYEKL. The CDR3 contains 17 residues. This CDR3 reads CASGQRVAGETHNEQFF. Here the CDR3 DNA reads TGCGCCAGCGGCCAGAGGGTAGCGGGGGAAACTCACAATGAGCAGTTCTTC.

The chain carries TRBV7-2 and TRBJ2-3; no clear D. Germline assignment: CDR1 SGHTA and CDR2 FQGNSA. The V end lost 1 base, the J end lost 1 base, and 9 bases lay between the germline ends. This CDR3 has 15 amino acids. CDR3 sequence (DNA): TGTGCCAGCAGCTTAGTGTGGTCTCGCACAGATACGCAGTATTTT. This encodes CASSLVWSRTDTQYF.

As for this clonotype: Mismatch with germline at one junction end may stem from a read error. This chain links TRBV5-6 with TRBJ2-1; 11 bases agree with TRBD1. Germline CDR1 SGHDT, CDR2 YYEEEE. The CDR3 runs to 15 residues. The CDR3 DNA sequence: TGTGTCAGCAGCTTGGTGGGGACAGGGGGCAATGAGCAGTTCTTC. Translated, it gives CVSSLVGTGGNEQFF.

This clonotype appeared a few times. The rearrangement uses TRBV7-2 and TRBJ2-7, with 8 bases identical to TRBD2. The J call is doubtful: the DNA matches TRBJ2-5 better. The CDR3 has 13 residues. CDR1 and CDR2 from the germline V gene are SGHTA and FQGNSA. The CDR3 region is CASSLTSGQTQYF. The DNA for the CDR3 is TGTGCCAGCAGCTTAACTAGCGGACAGACCCAGTACTTC.

This clonotype was counted only a few times. The CDR3 DNA is TGTGCCAGCAGTAGGGGACAGGGAGGCTCACCCCTCCACTTT. Translated: CASSRGQGGSPLHF. This chain joins TRBV27 and TRBJ1-6; 9 bases fit TRBD1. Germline loops: CDR1 MNHEY, CDR2 SMNVEV (reference sequence). V lost 5 bases and J lost 10; bases outside the gene matches: 6. The CDR3 sequence is 14 residues long.

This clonotype was observed a handful of times. The chain couples TRBV20-1 to TRBJ2-7; possibly TRBD2 for D (6 bases). Germline CDR1 reads DFQATT; CDR2 reads SNEGSKA (reference sequence). The CDR3 is made up of 14 amino acids. Trimming took 3 bases from V and 0 from J, leaving 12 bases between them. CDR3 sequence (DNA): TGCAGTGCTAGTTTTGGAGGGAGCTCCTACGAGCAGTACTTC. This encodes CSASFGGSSYEQYF.

This chain joins TRBV5-4 and TRBJ2-2; D not resolved. V was trimmed by 4 bases and J by 6 bases, leaving 22 bases between them. The CDR3 is 17 residues long. CDR1 and CDR2 from the germline V gene are SGHNT and YYREEE (reference sequence). The CDR3 sequence is CASSPDLERAQAGELFF. The CDR3 coding sequence is TGTGCCAGCAGCCCTGACTTGGAGCGCGCTCAAGCCGGGGAGCTGTTTTTT.

This clonotype was recorded a few times. The DNA for the CDR3 is TGCGCCAGCAGACCCGGTGGACCAAACTACGAGCAGTACTTC. This encodes CASRPGGPNYEQYF. V is TRBV5-1 and J is TRBJ2-7; no firm D call. The CDR3 has 14 residues. Per the germline V gene, CDR1 is SGHRS and CDR2 is YFSETQ. The V end lost 5 bases, the J end lost 3 bases, and 15 bases lay between the germline ends.

The chain carries TRBV6-2 or TRBV6-3 and TRBJ2-7, with 10 bases that match TRBD1. Germline V gives CDR1 MNHEY, CDR2 SVGEGT. The CDR3 sequence is 15 residues long. V trimming: 11 bases; J trimming: 5 bases; junction bases outside the gene matches: 15. The CDR3: CAAMEDRGTVHEQYF. As DNA, the CDR3 is TGTGCCGCCATGGAGGACAGGGGGACCGTCCACGAGCAGTACTTC.

This chain connects TRBV20-1 to TRBJ2-3, with TRBD1 as a possible D gene (6 bases). This CDR3 comprises 14 residues. Deletions cut 5 bases from V and 5 bases from J, with 17 bases between. The V gene's germline CDR1 is DFQATT and CDR2 SNEGSKA (reference sequence). The CDR3 here is CSAPHRAGEDTQYF. CDR3 coding DNA: TGCAGTGCTCCCCACAGGGCCGGGGAAGATACGCAGTATTTT.

The CDR3 sequence: CSASSGLATLSTDTQYF. The DNA for the CDR3 is TGCAGTGCTAGTTCGGGACTAGCGACCTTAAGCACAGATACGCAGTATTTT. This chain connects TRBV20-1 to TRBJ2-3; TRBD2 agrees at 10 bases. With 3 bases clipped from V and 0 bases from J, the junction kept 9 bases outside the gene matches. Germline V gene lookup returns CDR1 DFQATT and CDR2 SNEGSKA (reference sequence). The CDR3 consists of 17 residues.

V and J are TRBV5-6 and TRBJ2-5; a possible D gene is TRBD1 (6 bases). The last part of the DNA fits TRBJ2-7 better; the J call may be wrong. From germline, CDR1 is SGHDT and CDR2 YYEEEE. The length of the CDR3 is 14 residues. CDR3 coding DNA: TGTGCCAGCAGCTTGGCGTTACGAGGGGGCGAGCAGTACTTC. It encodes CASSLALRGGEQYF.

This clonotype has only a few counts. The V and J genes are TRBV3-1 and TRBJ2-7; D is undetermined. V lost 1 base and J lost 6, with 31 bases in between. Germline CDR1 LGHDT, CDR2 YNNKEL (reference sequence). This CDR3 comprises 20 residues. CDR3 sequence: CASSQAWGTFGDPKKIEQYF. CDR3 in DNA: TGTGCCAGCAGCCAAGCCTGGGGAACTTTCGGCGACCCTAAGAAGATCGAGCAGTACTTC.

This clonotype was seen more than once but under ten times. This sequence joins TRBV7-2 and TRBJ2-7, with 7 bases lining up with TRBD2. Germline-derived CDR1 and CDR2 are SGHTA and FQGNSA. The length of the CDR3 is 14 residues. Trimming cost V 4 bases and J 2 bases; bases outside gene matches: 5. CDR3 DNA: TGTGCCAGCAGCTCCACTAGCGATACCTACGAGCAGTACTTC. Translated, it gives CASSSTSDTYEQYF.

This clonotype was counted between two and nine times. This chain joins TRBV28 and TRBJ2-7, with a tentative D call TRBD2 (7 bases). CDR1 is MDHEN and CDR2 is SYDVKM in the germline V gene. V dropped 5 bases and J dropped 3 bases, with 20 bases sitting between them. The CDR3 length is 16 residues. The CDR3 reads CASSPLGGARVYEQYF. In DNA, the CDR3 is TGTGCCAGCAGTCCACTGGGGGGGGCGCGTGTCTACGAGCAGTACTTC.

V and J are TRBV2 and TRBJ2-7, with D perhaps matching TRBD1 (6 bases). V was clipped by 11 bases and J by 0 bases, with 11 bases between them. The CDR3 is 12 amino acids. Germline lookup yields CDR1 SNHLY and CDR2 FYNNEI. CDR3 region: CAGTQGSYEQYF. CDR3 in DNA: TGTGCCGGAACACAGGGCTCCTACGAGCAGTACTTC.